Following are 16 T cell receptor beta chains from one sample sequenced in a study of T-cell memory formation after mild COVID-19. TCRdb passed the 5' RACE reads through MiXCR, listing each CDR3 protein once. The repertoire includes about 430,000 distinct CDR3 sequences, about a sixth of them detected once, and roughly 21% sits in the top ten. Specimen: PBMCs or a T cell subset sorted from them (not recorded which). These receptors were obtained from a man aged 18-30 years who had mild COVID-19 (a few samples of this study predate the infection). Cell type and time point are not known.

This clonotype showed up just a few times. The chain employs TRBV21-1 and TRBJ2-4. TRBV21-1 is noted as a pseudogene. The CDR3 contains 13 residues. In DNA, the CDR3 is TGTGCCAGCAGCAAAAAAAGAAGACCGGTTCAGTACTTC. It is translated as CASSKKRRPVQYF.

The rearrangement uses TRBV7-9 and TRBJ1-1, with D tentatively TRBD1 (5 bases). The CDR3 has 14 residues. V was trimmed by 4 bases and J by 10 bases, leaving 19 bases between them. Germline V gene sequence: CDR1 SEHNR, CDR2 FQNEAQ (reference sequence). The CDR3 DNA reads TGTGCCAGCAGCTCGGACCGGGACCCCGGGGGAGCTTTCTTT. Translated, it gives CASSSDRDPGGAFF.

This clonotype has just a few counts. The chain joins TRBV5-8 to TRBJ1-2, with D possibly TRBD1 on 6 matching bases. This CDR3 spans 15 amino acids. The ends were cut back, 3 bases at V and 3 bases at J, with 15 bases in the middle. Germline loops: CDR1 SGHTS, CDR2 YDEGEE. The CDR3 nucleotides are TGTGCCAGCAGCTCGCCACAGGGTATCCACTATGGCTACACCTTC. Protein sequence: CASSSPQGIHYGYTF.

This clonotype occurred once. The genes are TRBV20-1 and TRBJ2-5, with TRBD2 matching over 9 bases. Looked up from germline, CDR1 is DFQATT and CDR2 is SNEGSKA (reference sequence). V lost 5 bases and J lost 4; bases outside the gene matches: 11. The CDR3 extends over 15 amino acids. The CDR3: CSARRSSGAGETQYF. The CDR3 DNA is TGCAGTGCTCGCCGCTCTAGCGGGGCGGGAGAGACCCAGTACTTC.

The CDR3 loop is CASSPDRGVWANVLTF. CDR3 sequence (DNA): TGTGCCAGCAGTCCCGACAGGGGGGTCTGGGCCAACGTCCTGACTTTC. The chain joins TRBV6-5 to TRBJ2-6, with 9 bases aligning to TRBD1. Germline CDR1 is MNHEY and CDR2 is SVGAGI. CDR3 length: 16 amino acids. V dropped 5 bases and J dropped 5; count of bases not matched to a gene: 7.

V usage is TRBV10-3 and J usage is TRBJ1-1, with 7 bases aligning to TRBD1. Germline-derived CDR1 and CDR2 are ENHRY and SYGVKD. The CDR3 runs 13 residues. The V gene end was trimmed by 10 bases and the J gene end by 4 bases; junction bases not matched to a gene: 9. The CDR3 region has the DNA TGTGCCACCGCCGACAGGGCCCCCACTGAAGCTTTCTTT. It is translated as CATADRAPTEAFF.

This clonotype appeared a few times. The V gene is TRBV20-1, the J gene TRBJ1-3; maybe TRBD1 (5 bases). Germline V gene data show CDR1 as DFQATT and CDR2 as SNEGSKA (reference sequence). This CDR3 is built from 15 residues. V lost 0 bases and J lost 3, with 12 bases in between. The CDR3 sequence: CSAREGELSGNTIYF. The CDR3, as DNA: TGCAGTGCTAGAGAGGGGGAATTGAGTGGAAACACCATATATTTT.

There are a few counts of this clonotype. This chain joins TRBV7-6 and TRBJ2-7; 7 bases match TRBD1. CDR1 is SGHVS and CDR2 is FNYEAQ in the germline V gene. Germline trimming cut 5 bases from V and 5 bases from J; bases unmatched to any gene: 6. The CDR3 covers 13 residues. Written as DNA, the CDR3 is TGTGCCAGCAGCCCGCGAACAGGGGACGAGCAGTACTTC. It is translated as CASSPRTGDEQYF.

The chain links TRBV4-3 to TRBJ2-2; TRBD1 is a possible D gene (5 bases). In germline, CDR1 is LGHNA, CDR2 YSLEER. The CDR3 sequence is 15 residues long. The V end was cut by 8 bases, the J end by 0 bases, with 13 bases between. The CDR3 DNA follows: TGCGCCAGCCGACGACAGAGCACGAACACCGGGGAGCTGTTTTTT. Amino acids: CASRRQSTNTGELFF.

This chain links TRBV5-1 with TRBJ2-2, with 7 positions matching TRBD1. The CDR3 runs 15 residues. CDR1 is SGHRS, CDR2 YFSETQ, per germline. Trimming at V came to 4 bases and at J to 8 bases, leaving 11 bases not matched to a gene. This chain's CDR3 is CASSPGTAVRGELFF. The CDR3 coding sequence is TGCGCCAGCAGCCCCGGGACAGCCGTAAGAGGGGAGCTGTTTTTT.

This clonotype was observed a handful of times. For the CDR3, the DNA is TGCAGCGTTGACCAGGGGGCTGGGGATACGCAGTATTTT. The encoded protein is CSVDQGAGDTQYF. The V call is TRBV29-1, the J call TRBJ2-3; 8 bases agree with TRBD1. The germline gives CDR1 SQVTM, CDR2 ANQGSEA. The CDR3 is 13 residues long. V dropped 3 bases and J dropped 6; count of bases not matched to a gene: 5.

This clonotype has only a few counts. This sequence joins TRBV4-1 and TRBJ2-1, with a tentative D call TRBD1 (5 bases). The CDR3 has 16 residues. V was trimmed by 2 bases and J by 6 bases, leaving 17 bases between them. CDR1 and CDR2 (germline): MGHRA, YSYEKL. The CDR3 coding sequence is TGCGCCAGCAGCCAACACCCTCTCGGACAAGTCAATGAGCAGTTCTTC. Its translation: CASSQHPLGQVNEQFF.

This chain links TRBV9 with TRBJ2-3, with a possible D match to TRBD2 (7 bases). The CDR3 spans 15 residues. Germline CDR1 SGDLS, CDR2 YYNGEE. The V end was cut by 7 bases, the J end by 0 bases, with 15 bases between. DNA for the CDR3: TGTGCCAGCGGGGGCAATAGCGGGAGCACAGATACGCAGTATTTT. It specifies CASGGNSGSTDTQYF.

J is TRBJ1-2 and V is TRBV10-3; 8 bases align to TRBD1. CDR1 and CDR2 (germline): ENHRY, SYGVKD. The CDR3 extends over 12 amino acids. V lost 6 bases and J lost 7; bases outside the gene matches: 4. Here the CDR3 reads CAIRKDRAGYTF. The CDR3 coding sequence is TGTGCCATCAGGAAGGACAGGGCTGGCTACACCTTC.

This clonotype was found a few times. The rearrangement links TRBV7-6 to TRBJ2-7, with D maybe TRBD1 (6 bases). CDR3 length: 16 amino acids. Germline V gene data show CDR1 as SGHVS and CDR2 as FNYEAQ. Deletions cut 5 bases from V and 0 bases from J, with 17 bases between. The CDR3 sequence: CASSRALGAISYEQYF. DNA of the CDR3: TGTGCCAGCAGCCGTGCCCTGGGGGCGATCTCCTACGAGCAGTACTTC.

The table lists this clonotype with a few counts. V is TRBV6-2 or TRBV6-3 and J is TRBJ2-1, with 10 bases that match TRBD2. The CDR3 extends over 15 amino acids. Germline V gene data show CDR1 as MNHEY and CDR2 as SVGEGT. Unmatched junction bases numbered 8, after V lost 6 bases and J lost 6 bases. CDR3 residues: CASSLAGVRGNEQFF. CDR3 coding DNA: TGTGCCAGCAGCCTAGCGGGGGTTCGAGGCAATGAGCAGTTCTTC.